This T cell receptor (beta chain) was captured in a study of T cells after somatic rescue of genetic block (dated by TCRdb to 2018 to 2021). Regarding the research as a whole: The study assessed how robust, over the long term, a T-cell system was when the system had developed through somatic rescue of a genetic block in T-cell development.

The CDR3 holds 14 amino acids from the cysteine to the phenylalanine. This entry keeps only the CDR3 DNA: 42 bases, framed from base 1. The V and J ends are trimmed by 4 bases and 1 base, leaving 10 bases between them. The germline V gene encodes CDR1 ENHRY and CDR2 SYGVKD. Library construction relied on the immunoSEQ multiplex PCR assay. TCRdb mirrors the immuneACCESS table, restricted to in-frame sequences. Some clones are absent from its copies; in checked studies, under half trace to an unresolved V gene, and the reason for the others is unknown. This sample is represented by under 150,000 clones; over 80% of them were singletons. Approximately 1.5% of the sample is taken by the ten largest. As for this clone: Its cognate antigen has yet to be identified. No much larger clone exists at a distance of one base, and base qualities are not known.

This receptor was identified in a woman aged 18-29 years. The sequencing sample was made of peripheral blood mononuclear cells (PBMCs). The chain joins TRBV10-3 to TRBJ1-1; the D gene lacks a confident call. CDR3 reads: CAISGGSGNTEAFF. The nucleotide sequence reads as follows: TGTGCCATCAGTGGGGGTTCGGGGAACACTGAAGCTTTCTTT.